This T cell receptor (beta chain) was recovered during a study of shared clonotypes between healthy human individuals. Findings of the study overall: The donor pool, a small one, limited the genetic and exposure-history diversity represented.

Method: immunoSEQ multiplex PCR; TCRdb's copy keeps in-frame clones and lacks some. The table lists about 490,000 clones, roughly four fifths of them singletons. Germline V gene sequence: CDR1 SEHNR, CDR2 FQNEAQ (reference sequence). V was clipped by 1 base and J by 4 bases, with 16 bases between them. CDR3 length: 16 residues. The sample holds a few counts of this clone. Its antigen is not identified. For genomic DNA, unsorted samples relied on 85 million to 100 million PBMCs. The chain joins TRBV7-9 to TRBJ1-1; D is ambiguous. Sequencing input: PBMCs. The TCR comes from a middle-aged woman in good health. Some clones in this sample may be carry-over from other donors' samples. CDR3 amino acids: CASSLGAGVGSTEAFF. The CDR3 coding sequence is TGTGCCAGCAGCTTAGGAGCTGGGGTGGGGAGCACTGAAGCTTTCTTT.